This TCR beta chain was retrieved from a study of cytomegalovirus exposure and HLA in healthy donors. 13 Jbeta primers and 60 Vbeta primers were used for the PCR. Produced via immunoSEQ multiplex PCR; TCRdb's table is partial and in-frame only. The sample lists 200,000 to 250,000 clones, roughly 82% occurring once. The germline gives CDR1 GTSNPN, CDR2 SVGIG (reference sequence). The V end was cut by 6 bases, the J end by 6 bases, with 15 bases between. The CDR3 loop spans 12 amino acids. The sample was PBMCs. The receptor comes from a woman aged 40-49 years in good health and CMV-seropositive. The chain links TRBV30 to TRBJ2-7; TRBD2 might be the D (5 bases). The CDR3 coding sequence is TGTGCCTGCTCAGGAGAGAGCGGCGAGCAGTACTTC. Translation gives CACSGESGEQYF. Complete variable domain (other parts from reference TRBV30 and TRBJ2-7): SQTIHQWPATLVQPVGSPLSLECTVEGTSNPNLYWYRQAAGRGLQLLFYSVGIGQISSEVPQNLSASRPQDRQFILSSKKLLLSDSGFYLCACSGESGEQYFGPGTRLTVT.